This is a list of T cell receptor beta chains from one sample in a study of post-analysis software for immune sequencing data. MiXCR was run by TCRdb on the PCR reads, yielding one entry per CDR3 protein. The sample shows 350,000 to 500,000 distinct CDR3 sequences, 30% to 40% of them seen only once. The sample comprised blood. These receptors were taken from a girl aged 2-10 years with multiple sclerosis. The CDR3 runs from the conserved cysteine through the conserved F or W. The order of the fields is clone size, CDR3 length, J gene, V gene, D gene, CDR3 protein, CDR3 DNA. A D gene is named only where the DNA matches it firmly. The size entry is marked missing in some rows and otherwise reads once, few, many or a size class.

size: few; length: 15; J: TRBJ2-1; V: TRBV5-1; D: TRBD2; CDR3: CASSLMLAGDNEQFF; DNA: TGCGCCAGCAGCTTGATGTTAGCGGGAGACAATGAGCAGTTCTTC
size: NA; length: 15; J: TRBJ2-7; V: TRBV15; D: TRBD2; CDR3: CATSRDQAGEDEQYF; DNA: TGTGCCACCAGCAGAGATCAAGCGGGGGAGGACGAGCAGTACTTC
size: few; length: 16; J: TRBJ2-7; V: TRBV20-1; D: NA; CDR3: CSARDPAGTVRNEQYF; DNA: TGCAGTGCTAGAGATCCTGCCGGGACGGTTCGGAACGAGCAGTACTTC
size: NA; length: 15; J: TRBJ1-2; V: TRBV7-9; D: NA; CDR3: CASSLRDRVGYGYTF; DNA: TGTGCCAGCAGCTTACGGGACCGGGTCGGCTATGGCTACACCTTC
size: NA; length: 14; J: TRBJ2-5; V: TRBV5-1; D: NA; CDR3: CASSRAPGQETQYF; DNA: TGCGCCAGCAGCCGGGCTCCAGGGCAAGAGACCCAGTACTTC
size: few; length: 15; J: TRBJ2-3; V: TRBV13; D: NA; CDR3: CASSFSRGRTDTQYF; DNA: TGTGCCAGCAGCTTCTCGAGGGGCCGCACAGATACGCAGTATTTT
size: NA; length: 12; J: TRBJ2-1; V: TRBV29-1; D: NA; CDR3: CSVERTKNEQFF; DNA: TGTAGCGTTGAAAGGACTAAGAATGAGCAGTTCTTC
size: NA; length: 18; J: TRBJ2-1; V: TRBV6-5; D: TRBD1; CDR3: CASSYLSLGQGAYNEQFF; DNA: TGTGCCAGCAGTTACCTTTCATTGGGACAGGGGGCTTACAATGAGCAGTTCTTC
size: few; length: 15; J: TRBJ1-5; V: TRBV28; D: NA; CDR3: CASCRQRGSNQPQHF; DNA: TGTGCCAGCTGCAGACAGAGAGGTAGCAATCAGCCCCAGCATTTT
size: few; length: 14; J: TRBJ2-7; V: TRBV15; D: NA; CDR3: CATSSAASSYEQYF; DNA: TGTGCCACCAGCAGTGCGGCGAGCTCCTACGAGCAGTACTTC